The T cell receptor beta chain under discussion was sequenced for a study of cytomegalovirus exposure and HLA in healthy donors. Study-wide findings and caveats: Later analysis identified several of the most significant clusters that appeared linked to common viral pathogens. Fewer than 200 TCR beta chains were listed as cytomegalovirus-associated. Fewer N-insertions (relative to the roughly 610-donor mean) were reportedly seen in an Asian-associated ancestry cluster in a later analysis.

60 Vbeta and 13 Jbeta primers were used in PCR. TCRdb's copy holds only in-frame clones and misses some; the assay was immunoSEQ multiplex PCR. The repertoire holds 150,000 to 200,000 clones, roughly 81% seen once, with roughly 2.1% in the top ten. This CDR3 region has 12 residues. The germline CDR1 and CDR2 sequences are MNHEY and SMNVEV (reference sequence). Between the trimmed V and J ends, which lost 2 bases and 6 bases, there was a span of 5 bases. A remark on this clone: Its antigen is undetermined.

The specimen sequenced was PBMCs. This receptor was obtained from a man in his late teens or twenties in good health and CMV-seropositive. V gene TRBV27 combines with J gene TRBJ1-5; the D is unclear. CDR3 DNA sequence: TGTGCCAGCAGTTTAACCGGTCAGCCCCAGCATTTT. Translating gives CASSLTGQPQHF.